The clone carrying this T cell receptor beta chain appeared many times. CDR3-region Arm-PCR and iRepertoire HTBI primers produced the TCR beta libraries. Using its own MiXCR run on the multiplex PCR reads, TCRdb lists one record per CDR3 protein. Among a few hundred thousand distinct CDR3 sequences, approximately 16% were seen once, and the ten largest hold 20% to 25%. Time point defined: newly diagnosed GD, antithyroid drugs for less than 3 months. The TCR library was made from RNA that had been extracted from PBMCs in TRIzol. Patients all came to the study from an endocrinology department in Xi'an, China. These data originate in a study of regulatory T cells in long-lasting Graves disease. V shed 6 bases and J shed 0 bases, with 9 bases lying between them. Germline CDR1 and CDR2: MNHNS and SASEGT. The CDR3 length is 13 residues. This sample was shared with a second study, whose subject was T cells in Graves' hyperthyroidism and ophthalmopathy. This second study says: Initially, a first-round RT-PCR of the TCR CDR3 employed the HTBI primer set.

The chain links TRBV6-1 to TRBJ2-7; D gene uncertain. The sample consisted of peripheral blood mononuclear cells (PBMCs), taken at new diagnosis, from a patient treated with antithyroid drugs. This clonotype originated in a woman aged 18-35 years with Graves disease. For the CDR3, the DNA is TGTGCCAGCAGCGACTCAACCTCCTACGAGCAGTACTTC. Translated, it gives CASSDSTSYEQYF.